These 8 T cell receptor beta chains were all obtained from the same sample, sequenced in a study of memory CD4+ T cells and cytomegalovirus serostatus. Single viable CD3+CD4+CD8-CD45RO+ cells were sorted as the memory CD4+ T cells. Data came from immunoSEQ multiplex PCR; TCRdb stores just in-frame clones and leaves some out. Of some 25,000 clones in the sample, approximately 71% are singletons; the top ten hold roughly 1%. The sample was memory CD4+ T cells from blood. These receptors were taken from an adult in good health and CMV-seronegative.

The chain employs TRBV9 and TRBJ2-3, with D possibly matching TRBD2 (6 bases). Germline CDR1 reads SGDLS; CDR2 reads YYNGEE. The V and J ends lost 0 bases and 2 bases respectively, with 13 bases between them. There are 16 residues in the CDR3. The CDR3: CASSVGGRTNTDTQYF. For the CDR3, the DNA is TGTGCCAGCAGCGTAGGGGGACGGACTAACACAGATACGCAGTATTTT.

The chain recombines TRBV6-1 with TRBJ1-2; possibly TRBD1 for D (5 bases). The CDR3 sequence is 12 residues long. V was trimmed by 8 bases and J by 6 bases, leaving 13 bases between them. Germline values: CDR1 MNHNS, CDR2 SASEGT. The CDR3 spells CASEGEVDGYTF. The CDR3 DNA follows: TGTGCCAGCGAAGGGGAGGTGGATGGCTACACCTTC.

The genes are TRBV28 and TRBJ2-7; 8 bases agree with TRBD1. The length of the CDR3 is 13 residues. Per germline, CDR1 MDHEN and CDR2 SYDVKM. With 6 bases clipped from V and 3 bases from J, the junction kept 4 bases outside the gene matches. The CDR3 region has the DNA TGTGCCAGCAGCTTCACAGGGGGCTACGAGCAGTACTTC. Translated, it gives CASSFTGGYEQYF.

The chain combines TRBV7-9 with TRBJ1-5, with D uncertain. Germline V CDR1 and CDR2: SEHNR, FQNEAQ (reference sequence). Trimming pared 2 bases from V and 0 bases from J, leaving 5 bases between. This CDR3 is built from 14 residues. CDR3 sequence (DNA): TGTGCCAGCAGCTTACACGGTAGCAATCAGCCCCAGCATTTT. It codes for CASSLHGSNQPQHF.

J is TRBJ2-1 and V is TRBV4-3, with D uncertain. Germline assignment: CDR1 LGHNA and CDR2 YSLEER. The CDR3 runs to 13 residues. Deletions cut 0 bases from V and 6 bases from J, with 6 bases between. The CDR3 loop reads CASSQEGPNEQFF. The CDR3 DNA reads TGCGCCAGCAGCCAAGAAGGGCCCAATGAGCAGTTCTTC.

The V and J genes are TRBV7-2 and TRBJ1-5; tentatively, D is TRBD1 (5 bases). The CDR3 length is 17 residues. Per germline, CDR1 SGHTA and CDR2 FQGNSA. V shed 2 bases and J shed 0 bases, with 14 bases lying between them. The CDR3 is CASSLNAAGNSNQPQHF. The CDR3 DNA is TGTGCCAGCAGCTTAAACGCGGCAGGGAATAGCAATCAGCCCCAGCATTTT.

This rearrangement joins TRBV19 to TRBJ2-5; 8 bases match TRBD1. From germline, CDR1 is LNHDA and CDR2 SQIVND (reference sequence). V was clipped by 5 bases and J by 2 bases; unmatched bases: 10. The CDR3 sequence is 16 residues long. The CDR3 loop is CASSLRQGSGQETQYF. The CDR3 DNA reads TGTGCCAGTAGTCTACGACAGGGGTCGGGGCAAGAGACCCAGTACTTC. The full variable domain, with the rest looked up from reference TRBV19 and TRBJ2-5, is DGGITQSPKYLFRKEGQNVTLSCEQNLNHDAMYWYRQDPGQGLRLIYYSQIVNDFQKGDIAEGYSVSREKKESFPLTVTSAQKNPTAFYLCASSLRQGSGQETQYFGPGTRLLVL.

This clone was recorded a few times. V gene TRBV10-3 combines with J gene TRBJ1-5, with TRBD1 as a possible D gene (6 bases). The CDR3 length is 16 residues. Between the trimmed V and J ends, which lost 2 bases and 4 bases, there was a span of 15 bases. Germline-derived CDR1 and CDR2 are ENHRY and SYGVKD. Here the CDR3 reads CAISETQGSANQPQHF. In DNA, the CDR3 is TGTGCCATCAGTGAGACGCAGGGGTCGGCTAATCAGCCCCAGCATTTT.